These 18 T cell receptor beta chains came from one sample sequenced in a study of OX40 agonist ivuxolimab in advanced cancers. Clones were sequenced by immunoSEQ multiplex PCR, and TCRdb holds only the in-frame ones, with some missing. The table has about 14,000 clones, about four fifths seen once. The sequencing used CD4+ or CD8+ T cells sorted from blood, collected in a trial of the OX40 agonist ivuxolimab. The origin of the receptors is an adult with an advanced solid tumor such as melanoma, head and neck, liver or kidney cancer.

The chain joins TRBV2 to TRBJ1-1, with D perhaps matching TRBD1 (6 bases). Germline V CDR1 and CDR2: SNHLY, FYNNEI. Trimming shortened V by 2 bases and J by 5 bases, and 12 bases separated the two germline ends. The length of the CDR3 is 14 residues. In DNA, the CDR3 is TGTGCCAGCAGTGAAATGGGGGCGAATACTGAAGCTTTCTTT. Residues: CASSEMGANTEAFF.

This clone occurred once. The J gene is TRBJ2-2, the V gene TRBV19, with 13 nucleotides matching TRBD2. The germline CDR1 and CDR2 sequences are LNHDA and SQIVND (reference sequence). V shed 6 bases, J shed 8 bases, and the junction held 3 bases outside the gene matches. This CDR3 region has 14 residues. The CDR3 bases are TGTGCCAGTAGGACTAGCGGGGGGCCGGGGGAGCTGTTTTTT. As protein: CASRTSGGPGELFF.

CDR3 nucleotides: TGTGCTAGTGTCGGACAGGGAAGAACAGATACGCAGTATTTT. Its protein is CASVGQGRTDTQYF. The chain is built from TRBV12-5 and TRBJ2-3; 8 nucleotides agree with TRBD1. Trimming took 7 bases from V and 3 from J; bases not matched to a gene: 6. This CDR3 contains 14 residues. The germline gives CDR1 LGHNT, CDR2 FRNRAP.

The chain employs TRBV5-6 and TRBJ2-2; D ambiguous. With 3 bases removed from V and 5 bases from J, the gap between germline ends came to 5 bases. The length of the CDR3 is 12 residues. Germline lookup yields CDR1 SGHDT and CDR2 YYEEEE. DNA of the CDR3: TGTGCCAGCAGCTCCACAACCGGGGAGCTGTTTTTT. Amino acid sequence: CASSSTTGELFF.

A single count supports this clone. The V gene is TRBV27, the J gene TRBJ2-1; 7 bases fit TRBD2. CDR3 length: 11 amino acids. Germline loops: CDR1 MNHEY, CDR2 SMNVEV (reference sequence). The V and J ends lost 9 bases and 8 bases, in that order; junction bases with no gene match: 4. CDR3 amino acids: CASQAGDEQFF. Here the CDR3 DNA reads TGTGCCAGTCAGGCGGGGGATGAGCAGTTCTTC.

The J gene is TRBJ2-7, the V gene TRBV4-1; maybe TRBD2 (6 bases). This CDR3 is 14 amino acids long. From germline, CDR1 is MGHRA and CDR2 YSYEKL. The V and J ends lost 5 bases and 3 bases respectively, with 14 bases between them. CDR3 loop: CASSFSMGGYEQYF. As DNA, the CDR3 is TGCGCCAGCAGCTTCTCGATGGGGGGCTACGAGCAGTACTTC.

The CDR3 bases are TGTGCCAGCAGTTTTGCGGGAGGCAATGAGCAGTTCTTC. This translates into CASSFAGGNEQFF. The rearrangement uses TRBV27 and TRBJ2-1; TRBD2 agrees at 8 bases. The CDR3 length is 13 residues. Germline trimming cut 3 bases from V and 6 bases from J; bases unmatched to any gene: 1. Germline V CDR1 and CDR2: MNHEY, SMNVEV (reference sequence).

A single count supports this clone. The chain couples TRBV4-1 to TRBJ2-7; 12 bases are shared with TRBD2. V trimming: 4 bases; J trimming: 2 bases; junction bases outside the gene matches: 9. The CDR3 is 17 residues long. Looked up from germline, CDR1 is MGHRA and CDR2 is YSYEKL. CDR3 loop: CASSPAQLAGGAYEQYF. CDR3 nucleotides: TGCGCCAGCAGCCCCGCACAACTAGCGGGAGGTGCCTACGAGCAGTACTTC.

The rearrangement joins TRBV4-1 to TRBJ2-7, with 7 bases lining up with TRBD1. The CDR3 covers 16 residues. From germline, CDR1 is MGHRA and CDR2 YSYEKL. V gave up 0 bases and J gave up 3 bases; unmatched junction bases: 8. The CDR3 DNA sequence: TGCGCCAGCAGCCAAGATGGTATGACAGGGCTCTACGAGCAGTACTTC. Amino acids: CASSQDGMTGLYEQYF.

This clone was found a few times. This rearrangement joins TRBV5-1 to TRBJ2-1, with D unclear. CDR1 and CDR2 (germline): SGHRS, YFSETQ. V was pared by 0 bases and J by 8 bases, with 6 bases between. This CDR3 region has 12 residues. The CDR3: CASSLVADEQFF. The CDR3 DNA reads TGCGCCAGCAGCTTGGTGGCGGATGAGCAGTTCTTC. The variable domain in full, completed from reference TRBV5-1 and TRBJ2-1, reads KAGVTQTPRYLIKTRGQQVTLSCSPISGHRSVSWYQQTPGQGLQFLFEYFSETQRNKGNFPGRFSGRQFSNSRSEMNVSTLELGDSALYLCASSLVADEQFFGPGTRLTVL.

The rearrangement joins TRBV5-6 to TRBJ2-3; D is possibly TRBD2 (6 bases). Germline V CDR1 and CDR2: SGHDT, YYEEEE. The CDR3 loop spans 16 amino acids. V was clipped by 4 bases and J by 0 bases, with 15 bases between them. CDR3: CASSPAGGPSTDTQYF. The CDR3 DNA reads as TGTGCCAGCAGCCCGGCCGGGGGACCTAGCACAGATACGCAGTATTTT. Full variable domain (missing parts from reference TRBV5-6 and TRBJ2-3): DAGVTQSPTHLIKTRGQQVTLRCSPKSGHDTVSWYQQALGQGPQFIFQYYEEEERQRGNFPDRFSGHQFPNYSSELNVNALLLGDSALYLCASSPAGGPSTDTQYFGPGTRLTVL.

This clone appeared a single time. CDR3 amino acids: CASSVGGSGNEQFF. As DNA, the CDR3 is TGTGCCAGCAGCGTAGGAGGGAGCGGGAATGAGCAGTTCTTC. The V and J genes are TRBV9 and TRBJ2-1; D perhaps matches TRBD2 (6 bases). The CDR3 runs to 14 residues. V lost 0 bases and J lost 7, with 11 bases in between. Germline V gene sequence: CDR1 SGDLS, CDR2 YYNGEE. The variable domain in full, completed from reference TRBV9 and TRBJ2-1, reads DSGVTQTPKHLITATGQRVTLRCSPRSGDLSVYWYQQSLDQGLQFLIQYYNGEERAKGNILERFSAQQFPDLHSELNLSSLELGDSALYFCASSVGGSGNEQFFGPGTRLTVL.

V and J are TRBV5-1 and TRBJ2-3; either TRBD1 or TRBD2 may fit D (5 bases each). CDR1 and CDR2 (germline): SGHRS, YFSETQ. CDR3 length: 15 amino acids. With 1 base removed from V and 2 bases from J, the gap between germline ends came to 11 bases. The CDR3 DNA reads as TGCGCCAGCAGCTTGTTGGGGGTCTACACAGATACGCAGTATTTT. It yields the protein CASSLLGVYTDTQYF.

The chain couples TRBV5-1 to TRBJ2-1, with D possibly being TRBD1 (5 bases). Germline V gene sequence: CDR1 SGHRS, CDR2 YFSETQ. V shed 1 base and J shed 7 bases, with 6 bases lying between them. The CDR3 length is 12 residues. The CDR3 region is CASSLTGNEQFF. As DNA, the CDR3 is TGCGCCAGCAGCTTGACAGGTAATGAGCAGTTCTTC.

The rearrangement uses TRBV6-5 and TRBJ2-6; 7 positions agree with TRBD2. With V trimmed by 6 bases and J by 2 bases, 1 base remained unmatched. There are 14 residues in the CDR3. Per germline, CDR1 MNHEY and CDR2 SVGAGI. The chain's CDR3 is CASRGRAGANVLTF. The CDR3 DNA is TGTGCCAGCAGAGGGAGGGCTGGGGCCAACGTCCTGACTTTC.

The rearrangement joins TRBV28 to TRBJ1-1; D is possibly TRBD1 (6 bases). V was shortened by 7 bases and J by 1 base, with 10 bases between the two germline ends. The CDR3 runs 13 residues. Germline V gene lookup returns CDR1 MDHEN and CDR2 SYDVKM. The CDR3 loop is CASNRQANTEAFF. The CDR3 DNA reads TGTGCCAGCAATCGACAGGCGAACACTGAAGCTTTCTTT.

This chain joins TRBV5-4 and TRBJ2-1, with D possibly being TRBD2 (6 bases). V was clipped by 5 bases and J by 2 bases, with 14 bases between them. Germline V gene sequence: CDR1 SGHNT, CDR2 YYREEE (reference sequence). The CDR3 totals 15 residues. CDR3 DNA sequence: TGTGCCAGCAGTTTTGGGACTGGGGCCTACAATGAGCAGTTCTTC. Translating it yields CASSFGTGAYNEQFF.

Notes on this clone: Other DNA sequences of this sample code for an identical CDR3. CDR3 loop: CASSELAGGPQETQYF. The CDR3 DNA is TGTGCCAGCAGTGAACTAGCGGGGGGACCTCAAGAGACCCAGTACTTC. This rearrangement joins TRBV6-1 to TRBJ2-5; TRBD2 matches at 11 bases. Germline loops: CDR1 MNHNS, CDR2 SASEGT. The CDR3 is 16 amino acids. The V and J ends lost 2 bases and 2 bases, in that order; junction bases with no gene match: 4.